Listed below are T cell receptor beta chains from one sample, sequenced in a study of response to subunit inactivated influenza vaccine. TCRdb itself ran the RT-PCR reads through MiXCR, one entry per CDR3 protein. The sample lists almost 250,000 distinct CDR3 sequences; over 9% were seen once. The sample consisted of non-naive T cells sorted from PBMCs, taken roughly 15 days before vaccination. Receptors originate from a man aged 45-65 years who received an inactivated influenza vaccine. Each CDR3 is given with its conserved first and last residue. The order of the fields is V gene, J gene, clone size, D gene, CDR3 DNA, CDR3 protein. A D gene is named only where the DNA matches it firmly. Size tells how often a clone was seen (once, few, many) or the class of an expanded clone, and some rows leave it out.

TRBV7-9,TRBJ2-7,few,-,TGTGCCAGCAGCTTAGCGGGGAGTACAAGGTTTATCCACGAGCAGTACTTC,CASSLAGSTRFIHEQYF
TRBV10-3,TRBJ2-1,once,TRBD2,TGTGCCATCAGTGAAGGACTAGCGGGAGGGCTGGGCAATGAGCAGTTCTTC,CAISEGLAGGLGNEQFF
TRBV12-3/TRBV12-4,TRBJ1-1,few,TRBD1,TGTGCCAGCAGACCGGACAGGGTCCCTGAAGCTTTCTTT,CASRPDRVPEAFF
TRBV20-1,TRBJ2-1,-,TRBD2,TGCAGTGCTATTAGCGGGGGTGAGCACAATGAGCAGTTCTTC,CSAISGGEHNEQFF
TRBV10-1,TRBJ2-3,few,TRBD2,TGCGCCAGCAGTGAGGCGGGACTAACAGATACGCAGTATTTT,CASSEAGLTDTQYF
TRBV7-6,TRBJ2-1,few,-,TGTGCCAGCAGCTTATACCTAGCTTCCTACAATGAGCAGTTCTTC,CASSLYLASYNEQFF
TRBV5-1,TRBJ2-5,many,-,TGCGCCAGCAGCCCGACACAAGAGACCCAGTACTTC,CASSPTQETQYF
TRBV24-1,TRBJ2-1,-,-,TGTGCCACCAGTGAAGCAGACCTAAGTTACAATGAGCAGTTCTTC,CATSEADLSYNEQFF
TRBV27,TRBJ1-2,few,TRBD1,TGTGCCAGCAGTCCACATGAACCGGGACAGGGTGGCGGCTACACCTTC,CASSPHEPGQGGGYTF
TRBV5-1,TRBJ1-1,many,TRBD1,TGCGCCAGCAGCCAAGGACAGGGGGGCGAAGCTTTCTTT,CASSQGQGGEAFF
TRBV7-2,TRBJ2-7,-,-,TGTGCCAGCAGCTTAGACGCCGTCGGCGAGCAGTACTTC,CASSLDAVGEQYF
TRBV4-2,TRBJ1-2,few,-,TGTGCCAGCAGCCAAGATGATAACTATGGCTACACCTTC,CASSQDDNYGYTF
TRBV14,TRBJ2-5,few,-,TGTGCCAGCAGCCAAGCTGGACTCCGGACCCAGTACTTC,CASSQAGLRTQYF
TRBV7-2,TRBJ1-2,few,-,TGTGCCAGCAGAATGAAGGACAGAGGCGGCTACACCTTC,CASRMKDRGGYTF
TRBV13,TRBJ2-3,-,-,TGTGCCAGCAGCTTAGGTATGAGGGGCAAAGAAGGAGATACGCAGTATTTT,CASSLGMRGKEGDTQYF
TRBV4-1,TRBJ2-7,few,TRBD1,TGCGCCAGCAGCCTAAACCGGCAAATCGGGACAGGGGTAGTCCACGAGCAGTACTTC,CASSLNRQIGTGVVHEQYF
TRBV6-2/TRBV6-3,TRBJ2-7,few,TRBD2,TGTGCCAGCAGTTACGGCAGCGGGAGAGCCTCCTACGAGCAGTACTTC,CASSYGSGRASYEQYF
TRBV7-2,TRBJ2-5,many,-,TGTGCCAGCAGCTTAGCTCAGGCGCCAGTACAAGAGACCCAGTACTTC,CASSLAQAPVQETQYF
TRBV20-1,TRBJ2-5,-,TRBD1,TGCAGTGCTAGGGACAGGGGGCTCGTGGGGACCCAGTACTTC,CSARDRGLVGTQYF
TRBV6-2/TRBV6-3,TRBJ2-3,-,TRBD2,TGTGCCAGCAGTTACGAGCTAGCGGGGGAAGATACGCAGTATTTT,CASSYELAGEDTQYF
TRBV20-1,TRBJ1-6,-,-,TGCAGTGCTGCATCCCTTCGGGACACCTATAATTCACCCCTCCACTTT,CSAASLRDTYNSPLHF
TRBV5-1,TRBJ2-5,few,-,TGCGCCAGCAGCTTGTTGTCGAGGCAAGAGACCCAGTACTTC,CASSLLSRQETQYF